The present T cell receptor beta chain was sequenced within a study of T-cell reconstitution after alpha-beta-depleted transplantation in children (TCRdb year 2016). Background on the whole study: The study quantitatively tracked T-cell immune reconstitution after TCRalphabeta/CD19-depleted allogeneic hematopoietic cell transplantation in children using TCR repertoire profiling. Here is what the overall study found, with its caveats: The apparently early alphabetaT-cell count recovery about two months after transplant was reportedly dependent on only several hundred rapidly expanded clones derived from non-depleted graft cells. Over the following months the frequencies of hyperexpanded clones went down, and after one year T-cell counts and TCRbeta diversity were mostly credited to newly produced T cells. In some patients, high TCRbeta diversity at day 60 was attributed to recipient T cells and intrathymic progenitors that had survived conditioning.

Explained via the paper, the treatment or condition label denotes: allogeneic hematopoietic cell transplantation with graft depleted of TCRalphabeta T cells and CD19 B cells. The children who served as transplant recipients had been given grafts of TCRalphabeta/CD19-depleted allogeneic hematopoietic cells. The method behind the library was PCR. The listed sequencing device is Illumina HiSeq 2500. Molecular barcoding was employed in the preparation of TCR libraries, with unique molecular identifiers being used to normalize TCRbeta repertoire quantification. Starting from the raw public reads, TCRdb applied fastp trimming at Q25, assembled clones with MiXCR and retained in-frame beta chains. A single entry per CDR3 protein holds the most common genes and DNA from its merged rows. The sample yields 500,000 or so distinct CDR3 sequences; about an eighth were counted once. The ten largest make up 13% to 15% of the sample.

V is pared back by 11 bases and J by 7 bases, with 27 bases lying between the germline termini. The CDR3 spans 15 residues, from the cysteine through the phenylalanine. CDR3 DNA is the only sequence kept; it has 45 bases, read in frame from the first base. CDR1 ENHRY and CDR2 SYGVKD are derived from the germline V gene. Concerning this clonotype itself: It lacks a known antigen. One base away there is no much larger clone; base qualities are not given.

The rearrangement joined TRBV10-3 to TRBJ2-7; the D gene is possibly TRBD2, with 7 bases matching. This receptor was obtained from a female patient between 2 and 15 years old who had a stem cell transplant for aplastic anemia, so the T cells may come from the graft donor. The sample was PBMCs, mostly from graft donor cells, taken 180 days after TCRalphabeta/CD19-depleted stem cell transplant. Read as DNA, the sequence is TGTGCCGCCCAGGCGGGGGCTAGCGAAACGGGGGAGCAGTACTTC. The encoded protein is CAAQAGASETGEQYF.